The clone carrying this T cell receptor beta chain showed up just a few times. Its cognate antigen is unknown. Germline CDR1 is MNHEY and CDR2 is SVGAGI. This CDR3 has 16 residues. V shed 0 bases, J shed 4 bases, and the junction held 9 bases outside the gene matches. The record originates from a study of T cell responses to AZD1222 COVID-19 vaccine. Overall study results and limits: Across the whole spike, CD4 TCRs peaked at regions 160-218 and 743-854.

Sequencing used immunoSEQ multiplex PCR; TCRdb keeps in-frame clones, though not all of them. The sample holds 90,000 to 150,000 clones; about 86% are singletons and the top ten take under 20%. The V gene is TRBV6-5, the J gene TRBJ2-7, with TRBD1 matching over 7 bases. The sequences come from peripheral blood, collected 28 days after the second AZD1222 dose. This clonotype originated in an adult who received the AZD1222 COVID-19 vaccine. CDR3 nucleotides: TGTGCCAGCAGTTACTCCCCCGGACAGGTGAGGTACGAGCAGTACTTC. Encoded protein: CASSYSPGQVRYEQYF.